The present T cell receptor (beta chain) was sequenced within a study of cytomegalovirus exposure and HLA in healthy donors. Findings and caveats of the study: From TCR beta sequences, most subjects' HLA-A and HLA-B alleles were reportedly predicted accurately. Later, TCR association rates were found to vary by HLA locus, highest for DRB1 and lowest for HLA-C. TCR beta chains numbering under 200 were designated cytomegalovirus-associated. Per a later analysis, HLA-associated TCR beta chains showed more clonal expansion than other, equally common TCR beta chains.

The CDR3 is 14 amino acids. Germline-derived CDR1 and CDR2 are SGHNT and YENEEA. Deletions cut 1 base from V and 1 base from J, with 7 bases between. As regards this clone: The antigen is undetermined. Other DNA variants within this sample encode the same CDR3.

The PCR contained 60 Vbeta and 13 Jbeta primers. Sequencing used immunoSEQ multiplex PCR; TCRdb keeps in-frame clones, though not all of them. The table lists 150,000 to 200,000 clones. V is TRBV11-3 and J is TRBJ1-1; D uncertain. This TCR was sampled from a man aged 30 to 39 in good health and CMV-seronegative. Sequenced input: PBMCs. The CDR3, as DNA: TGTGCCAGCAGCTTAGGTCCGGGGAACACTGAAGCTTTCTTT. It codes for CASSLGPGNTEAFF.